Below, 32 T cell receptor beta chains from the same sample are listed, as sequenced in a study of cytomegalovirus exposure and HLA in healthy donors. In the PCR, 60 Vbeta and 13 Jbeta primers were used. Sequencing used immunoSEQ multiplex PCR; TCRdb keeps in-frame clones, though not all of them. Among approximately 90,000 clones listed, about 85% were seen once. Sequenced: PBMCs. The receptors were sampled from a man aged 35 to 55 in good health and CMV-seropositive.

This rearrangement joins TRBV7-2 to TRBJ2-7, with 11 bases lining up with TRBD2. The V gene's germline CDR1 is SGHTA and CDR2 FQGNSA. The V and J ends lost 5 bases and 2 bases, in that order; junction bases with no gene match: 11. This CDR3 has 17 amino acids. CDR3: CASSLFSGREGTYEQYF. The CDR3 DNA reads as TGTGCCAGCAGCCTATTTAGCGGGAGGGAAGGGACCTACGAGCAGTACTTC.

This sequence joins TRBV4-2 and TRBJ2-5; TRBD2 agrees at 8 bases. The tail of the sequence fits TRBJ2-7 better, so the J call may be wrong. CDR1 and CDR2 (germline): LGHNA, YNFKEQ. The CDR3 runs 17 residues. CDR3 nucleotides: TGTGCCAGCAGCCAAGAGTTAACGGGGGGGATTTCCTACGAGCAGTACTTC. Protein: CASSQELTGGISYEQYF.

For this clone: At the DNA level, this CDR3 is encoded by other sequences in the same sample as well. The CDR3 coding sequence is TGTGCCAGCAGCTTAGATTTGAGTGAGCAGTACTTC. Translating gives CASSLDLSEQYF. The chain uses TRBV11-2 and TRBJ2-7; no definite D call. Per the germline V gene, CDR1 is SGHAT and CDR2 is FQNNGV. With 0 bases removed from V and 7 bases from J, the gap between germline ends came to 7 bases. There are 12 residues in the CDR3.

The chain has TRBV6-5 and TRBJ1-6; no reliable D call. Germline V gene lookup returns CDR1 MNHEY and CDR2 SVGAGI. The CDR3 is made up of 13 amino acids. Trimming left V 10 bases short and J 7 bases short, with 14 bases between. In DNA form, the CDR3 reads TGTGCCACCCGAAGCAGGTCGAATTCACCCCTCCACTTT. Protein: CATRSRSNSPLHF.

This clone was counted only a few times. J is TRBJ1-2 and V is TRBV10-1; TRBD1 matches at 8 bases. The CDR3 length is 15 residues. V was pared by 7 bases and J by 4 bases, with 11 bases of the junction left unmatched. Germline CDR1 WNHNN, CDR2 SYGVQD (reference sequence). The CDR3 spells CASTLSGGAGYGYTF. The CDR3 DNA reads TGCGCCAGCACCCTTTCAGGGGGCGCCGGCTATGGCTACACCTTC.

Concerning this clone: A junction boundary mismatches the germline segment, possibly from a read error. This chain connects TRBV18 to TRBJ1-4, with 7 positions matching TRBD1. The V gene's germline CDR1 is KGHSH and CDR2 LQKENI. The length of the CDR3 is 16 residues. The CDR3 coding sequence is TGTGCCAGCTCGCCACAACAGGGGTCAACTAATGAAAAACTGTTTTTT. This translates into CASSPQQGSTNEKLFF.

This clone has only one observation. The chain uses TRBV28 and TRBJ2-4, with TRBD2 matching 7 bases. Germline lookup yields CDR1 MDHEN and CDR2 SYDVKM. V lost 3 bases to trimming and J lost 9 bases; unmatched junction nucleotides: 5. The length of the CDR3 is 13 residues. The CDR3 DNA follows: TGTGCCAGCAGTTTGGGACTAAAGGGCATTCAGTACTTC. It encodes CASSLGLKGIQYF.

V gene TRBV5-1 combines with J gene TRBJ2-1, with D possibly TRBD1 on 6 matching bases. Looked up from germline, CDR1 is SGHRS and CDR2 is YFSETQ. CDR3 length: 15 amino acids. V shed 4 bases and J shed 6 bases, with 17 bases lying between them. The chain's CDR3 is CASSSTGYLGNEQFF. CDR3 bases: TGCGCCAGCAGCAGCACAGGGTACTTGGGCAATGAGCAGTTCTTC.

The chain's CDR3 is CASSWAGGTDTQYF. The DNA of the CDR3 is TGTGCCAGCAGCTGGGCAGGGGGAACAGATACGCAGTATTTT. The gene calls are TRBV11-2 and TRBJ2-3; 7 nucleotides match TRBD1. Germline loops: CDR1 SGHAT, CDR2 FQNNGV. The CDR3 loop spans 14 amino acids. The V and J ends lost 4 bases and 3 bases, in that order; junction bases with no gene match: 4.

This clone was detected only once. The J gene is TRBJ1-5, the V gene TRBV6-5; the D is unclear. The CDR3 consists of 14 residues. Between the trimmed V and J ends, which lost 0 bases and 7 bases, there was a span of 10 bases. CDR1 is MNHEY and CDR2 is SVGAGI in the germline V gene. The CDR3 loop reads CASSYSGKGQPQHF. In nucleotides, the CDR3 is TGTGCCAGCAGTTACTCGGGCAAAGGCCAGCCCCAGCATTTT.

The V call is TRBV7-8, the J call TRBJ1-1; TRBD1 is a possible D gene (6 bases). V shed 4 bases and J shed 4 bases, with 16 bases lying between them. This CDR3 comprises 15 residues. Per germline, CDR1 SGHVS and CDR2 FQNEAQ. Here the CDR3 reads CASSWELQGITEAFF. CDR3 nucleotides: TGTGCCAGCAGCTGGGAACTCCAGGGGATCACTGAAGCTTTCTTT.

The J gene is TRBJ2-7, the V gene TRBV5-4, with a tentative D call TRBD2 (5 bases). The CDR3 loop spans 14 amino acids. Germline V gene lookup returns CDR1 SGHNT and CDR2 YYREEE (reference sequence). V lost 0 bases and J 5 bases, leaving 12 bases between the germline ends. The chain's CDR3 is CASSLVGVSHEQYF. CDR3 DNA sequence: TGTGCCAGCAGCTTGGTCGGGGTTTCCCACGAGCAGTACTTC.

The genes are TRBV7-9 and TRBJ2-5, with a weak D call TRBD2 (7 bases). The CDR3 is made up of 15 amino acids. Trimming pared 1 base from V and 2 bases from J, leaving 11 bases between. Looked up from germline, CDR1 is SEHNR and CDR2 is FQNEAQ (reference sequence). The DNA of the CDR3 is TGTGCCAGCAGCTTAGGCGGGGGCCTTCAAGAGACCCAGTACTTC. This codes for CASSLGGGLQETQYF.

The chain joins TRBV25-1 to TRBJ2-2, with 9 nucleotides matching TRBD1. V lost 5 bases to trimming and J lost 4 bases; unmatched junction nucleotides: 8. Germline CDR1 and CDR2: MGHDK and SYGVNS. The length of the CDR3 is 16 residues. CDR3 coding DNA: TGTGCCAGCAGTAGATCCGGGACAGGGCCCACCGGGGAGCTGTTTTTT. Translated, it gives CASSRSGTGPTGELFF.

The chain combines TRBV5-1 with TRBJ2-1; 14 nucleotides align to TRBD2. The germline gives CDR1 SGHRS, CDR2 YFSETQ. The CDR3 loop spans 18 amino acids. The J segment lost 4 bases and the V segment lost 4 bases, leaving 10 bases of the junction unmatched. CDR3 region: CASSPGLAGVAGYNEQFF. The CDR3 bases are TGCGCCAGCAGCCCGGGACTAGCGGGGGTTGCGGGGTACAATGAGCAGTTCTTC. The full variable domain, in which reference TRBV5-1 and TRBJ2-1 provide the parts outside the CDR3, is KAGVTQTPRYLIKTRGQQVTLSCSPISGHRSVSWYQQTPGQGLQFLFEYFSETQRNKGNFPGRFSGRQFSNSRSEMNVSTLELGDSALYLCASSPGLAGVAGYNEQFFGPGTRLTVL.

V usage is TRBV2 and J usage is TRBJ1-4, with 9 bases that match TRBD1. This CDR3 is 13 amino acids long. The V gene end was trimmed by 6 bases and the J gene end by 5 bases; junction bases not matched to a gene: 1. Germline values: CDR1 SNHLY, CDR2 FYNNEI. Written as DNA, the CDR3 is TGTGCCAGCAGGGGACAGGGAAATGAAAAACTGTTTTTT. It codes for CASRGQGNEKLFF.

As DNA, the CDR3 is TGTGCCAGCAGTCGACAGGGGTTAAAGTCCGGGGAGCTGTTTTTT. Its translation is CASSRQGLKSGELFF. This sequence joins TRBV28 and TRBJ2-2, with 8 bases matching TRBD1. Germline CDR1 MDHEN, CDR2 SYDVKM. The V gene end was trimmed by 5 bases and the J gene end by 6 bases; junction bases not matched to a gene: 8. This CDR3 is built from 15 residues.

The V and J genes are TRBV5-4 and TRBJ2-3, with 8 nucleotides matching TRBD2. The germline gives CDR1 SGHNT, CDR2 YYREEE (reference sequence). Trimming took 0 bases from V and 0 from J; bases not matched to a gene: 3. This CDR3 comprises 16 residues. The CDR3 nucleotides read TGTGCCAGCAGCTTGGCCGCGGGGGGTAGCACAGATACGCAGTATTTT. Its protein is CASSLAAGGSTDTQYF.

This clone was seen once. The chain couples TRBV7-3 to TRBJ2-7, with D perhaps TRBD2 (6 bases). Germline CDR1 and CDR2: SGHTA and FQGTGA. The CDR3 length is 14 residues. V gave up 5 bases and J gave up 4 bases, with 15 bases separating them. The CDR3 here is CASSGWTKLYEQYF. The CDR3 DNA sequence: TGTGCCAGCAGCGGATGGACTAAGCTATACGAGCAGTACTTC.

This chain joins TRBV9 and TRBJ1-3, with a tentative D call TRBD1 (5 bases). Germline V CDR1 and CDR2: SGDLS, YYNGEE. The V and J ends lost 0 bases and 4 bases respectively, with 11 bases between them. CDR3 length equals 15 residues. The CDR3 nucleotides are TGTGCCAGCAGCGTAGTTTCGGGGGTCGGAAACACCATATATTTT. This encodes CASSVVSGVGNTIYF.

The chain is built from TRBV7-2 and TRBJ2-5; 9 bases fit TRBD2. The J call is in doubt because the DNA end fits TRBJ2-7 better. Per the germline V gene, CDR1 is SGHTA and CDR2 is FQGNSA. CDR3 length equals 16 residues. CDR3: CASTKQGGLAKYEQYF. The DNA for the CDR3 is TGTGCCAGCACCAAGCAAGGAGGACTAGCGAAGTACGAGCAGTACTTC.

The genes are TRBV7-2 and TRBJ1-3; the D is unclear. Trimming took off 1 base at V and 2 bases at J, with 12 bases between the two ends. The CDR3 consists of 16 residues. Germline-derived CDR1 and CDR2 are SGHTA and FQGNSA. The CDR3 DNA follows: TGTGCCAGCAGCTTAGTAGCCGGGAACGCTGGAAACACCATATATTTT. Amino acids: CASSLVAGNAGNTIYF.

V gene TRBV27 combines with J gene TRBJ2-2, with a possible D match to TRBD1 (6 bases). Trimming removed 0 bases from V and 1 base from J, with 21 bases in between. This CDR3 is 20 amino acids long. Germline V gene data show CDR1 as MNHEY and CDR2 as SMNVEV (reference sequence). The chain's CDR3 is CASSLSTTTQGPLNTGELFF. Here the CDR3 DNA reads TGTGCCAGCAGTTTATCGACTACTACCCAGGGGCCCTTGAACACCGGGGAGCTGTTTTTT.

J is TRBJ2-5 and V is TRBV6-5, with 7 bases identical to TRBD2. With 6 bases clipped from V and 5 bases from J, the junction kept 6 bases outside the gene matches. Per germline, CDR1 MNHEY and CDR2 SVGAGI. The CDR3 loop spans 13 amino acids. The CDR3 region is CASRLREGETQYF. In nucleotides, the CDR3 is TGTGCCAGCAGGTTGAGGGAGGGGGAGACCCAGTACTTC.

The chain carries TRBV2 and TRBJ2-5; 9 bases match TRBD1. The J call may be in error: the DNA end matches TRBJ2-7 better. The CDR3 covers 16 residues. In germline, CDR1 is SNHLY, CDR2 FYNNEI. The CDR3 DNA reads TGTGCCAGCAGCGGGGGCCCCGGGACAGGGACCTACGAGCAGTACTTC. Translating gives CASSGGPGTGTYEQYF.

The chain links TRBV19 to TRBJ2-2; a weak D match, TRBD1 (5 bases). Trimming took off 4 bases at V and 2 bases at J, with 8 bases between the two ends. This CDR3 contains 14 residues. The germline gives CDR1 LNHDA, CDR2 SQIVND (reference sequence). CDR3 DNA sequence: TGTGCCAGTAGTAGGCAGGGTAACACCGGGGAGCTGTTTTTT. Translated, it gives CASSRQGNTGELFF.

The CDR3: CASSSAGAPEQYF. In DNA form, the CDR3 reads TGTGCCAGCAGTTCAGCGGGAGCCCCCGAGCAGTACTTC. This chain uses TRBV6-6 with TRBJ2-7; 8 bases are a match to TRBD2. Germline CDR1 reads MNHNY; CDR2 reads SVGAGI (reference sequence). Germline trimming cut 4 bases from V and 6 bases from J; bases unmatched to any gene: 5. The CDR3 length is 13 residues.

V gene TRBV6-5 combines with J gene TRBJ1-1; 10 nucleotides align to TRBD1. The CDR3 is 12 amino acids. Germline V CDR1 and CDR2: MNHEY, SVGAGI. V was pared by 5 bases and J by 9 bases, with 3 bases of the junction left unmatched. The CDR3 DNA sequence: TGTGCCAGCAGTAAAGACAGGGGGCAAGCTTTCTTT. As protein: CASSKDRGQAFF.

The CDR3 DNA is TGTGCCAGCAGCTTGTATCTAGCGGGAGGGTACACAGATACGCAGTATTTT. The encoded protein is CASSLYLAGGYTDTQYF. The V gene is TRBV5-4, the J gene TRBJ2-3; 12 nucleotides align to TRBD2. Germline CDR1 is SGHNT and CDR2 is YYREEE (reference sequence). This CDR3 spans 17 amino acids. Trimming cost V 1 base and J 2 bases; bases outside gene matches: 5.

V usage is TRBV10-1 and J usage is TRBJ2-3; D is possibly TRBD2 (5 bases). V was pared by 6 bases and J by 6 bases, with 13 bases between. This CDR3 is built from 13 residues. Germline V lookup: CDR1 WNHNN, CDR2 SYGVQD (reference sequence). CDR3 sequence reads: CASRGPVADTQYF. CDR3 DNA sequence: TGCGCCAGCAGGGGTCCGGTAGCGGATACGCAGTATTTT.

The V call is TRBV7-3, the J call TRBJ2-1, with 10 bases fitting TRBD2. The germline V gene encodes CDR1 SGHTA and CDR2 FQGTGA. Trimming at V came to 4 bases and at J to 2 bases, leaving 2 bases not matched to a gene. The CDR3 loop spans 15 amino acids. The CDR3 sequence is CASSSLAGAYNEQFF. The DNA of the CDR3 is TGTGCCAGCAGCTCCCTAGCGGGAGCCTACAATGAGCAGTTCTTC.

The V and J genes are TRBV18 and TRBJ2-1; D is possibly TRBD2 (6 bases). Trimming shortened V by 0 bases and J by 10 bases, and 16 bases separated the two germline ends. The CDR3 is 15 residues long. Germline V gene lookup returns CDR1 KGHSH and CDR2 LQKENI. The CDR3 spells CASSPPESLAREQFF. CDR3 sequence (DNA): TGTGCCAGCTCACCACCGGAGTCACTAGCCCGGGAGCAGTTCTTC.